Here is one T cell receptor beta chain with its context. What it binds is not known. The sample comes from a study of cytomegalovirus exposure and HLA in healthy donors. Study-wide findings and caveats: In vitro data verified a few CMV-associated chains as specific for CMV antigens.

Researchers ran the PCR with 60 Vbeta and 13 Jbeta primers. Data came from immunoSEQ multiplex PCR; TCRdb stores just in-frame clones and leaves some out. The data show around 190,000 clones, with approximately 80% seen just once and 1% to 1.5% held by the top ten. Germline V lookup: CDR1 SNHLY, CDR2 FYNNEI. This CDR3 comprises 15 residues. Trimming at V came to 5 bases and at J to 5 bases, leaving 4 bases not matched to a gene. The chain uses TRBV2 and TRBJ2-1; 12 nucleotides align to TRBD2. The receptor was isolated from a girl aged 2-15 years in good health and CMV-seropositive. The sample consisted of PBMCs. DNA for the CDR3: TGTGCCAGCAGTACTAGCGGGAGGTATAACAATGAGCAGTTCTTC. It is translated as CASSTSGRYNNEQFF.